This TCR beta chain was profiled in a study of blood T cell repertoires in COVID-19. At the level of the study: T cells, B-cell-depleted T cells, or PBMCs provided the cDNA or gDNA that served as material.

Donors in Cohort 3 who had recovered were those with two negative PCRs, healthcare professional clearance, or resolution of their symptoms. Some clones are missing from TCRdb's copy, which holds only in-frame ones; the method was immunoSEQ multiplex PCR. Here the sample spans about 410,000 clones, about nine tenths being singletons. This TCR was sampled from a man in his late teens or twenties who had recovered from COVID-19. Sequencing was carried out using PBMCs or T cells enriched from blood (not recorded which).

CDR3 sequence: CASSSSRETQYF. The CDR3 DNA is TGTGCCAGCAGCTCGTCGAGGGAGACCCAGTACTTC. This sequence joins TRBV12-3 or TRBV12-4 and TRBJ2-5, with D unresolved. V shed 6 bases and J shed 5 bases, with 10 bases lying between them. CDR3 length: 12 amino acids.